These T cell receptor beta chains were read from a single sample in a study of blood T cells in healthy people across ages. TCRdb reprocessed the 5' RACE reads with MiXCR, giving one entry per CDR3 protein. The table shows almost 1 million distinct CDR3 sequences, with roughly half occurring only once. Sequenced input: blood. Receptors originate from a woman aged 55-69 years in good health. Each CDR3 is given with its conserved first and last residue. Each record gives: D gene, V gene, J gene, clone size, CDR3 protein, CDR3 DNA. The D gene is left open where the match is weak. The size field is filled for only some rows; it gives once, few, many or a size class.

>-|TRBV6-6|TRBJ2-7|few
CASSYVGRDEQYF
TGTGCCAGCAGTTACGTCGGAAGGGACGAGCAGTACTTC
>TRBD2|TRBV28|TRBJ2-1|-
CAGRAGTSYFSEQFF
TGTGCCGGACGGGCCGGGACTAGTTATTTTAGTGAGCAGTTCTTC
>TRBD2|TRBV28|TRBJ2-3|-
CASLSRSGRAFSADTQYF
TGTGCCAGCCTCAGTCGAAGCGGGAGGGCCTTTTCCGCAGATACGCAGTATTTT
>-|TRBV6-5|TRBJ2-5|-
CASSYSIGWTDGETQYF
TGTGCCAGCAGTTACTCGATAGGCTGGACAGACGGAGAGACCCAGTACTTC
>TRBD2|TRBV7-2|TRBJ2-3|-
CASSFSGTTITDTQYF
TGTGCCAGCAGCTTCAGCGGGACCACTATCACAGATACGCAGTATTTT
>-|TRBV29-1|TRBJ2-5|-
CSVAFGEGETQYF
TGCAGCGTTGCTTTCGGAGAAGGGGAGACCCAGTACTTC
>-|TRBV7-6|TRBJ2-3|-
CASSSTGYSTDTQYF
TGTGCCAGCAGCTCTACAGGGTACAGCACAGATACGCAGTATTTT
>TRBD2|TRBV20-1|TRBJ2-5|-
CSARLLAGVETQYF
TGCAGTGCTAGACTACTAGCGGGAGTAGAGACCCAGTACTTC
>-|TRBV6-5|TRBJ2-7|few
CASSYFQSAFQGFSYYEQYF
TGTGCCAGCAGTTACTTTCAGTCGGCGTTTCAGGGCTTCTCTTACTACGAGCAGTACTTC
>TRBD2|TRBV5-6|TRBJ2-3|few
CASSLRSSGGSTDTQYF
TGTGCCAGCAGCTTAAGGAGTAGCGGGGGGAGCACAGATACGCAGTATTTT
>TRBD1|TRBV28|TRBJ2-7|-
CASTEAGTGGDEQYF
TGTGCCAGCACCGAAGCCGGGACAGGGGGAGACGAGCAGTACTTC
>-|TRBV12-3/TRBV12-4|TRBJ1-5|-
CASSRPRQPQHF
TGTGCCAGCAGCCGACCTCGTCAGCCCCAGCATTTT
>TRBD1|TRBV12-3/TRBV12-4|TRBJ2-7|once
CASSPRQGFSYEQYF
TGTGCCAGCAGTCCTCGACAGGGTTTCTCCTACGAGCAGTACTTC
>-|TRBV3-1|TRBJ2-3|-
CASSKWGKAQYF
TGTGCCAGCAGCAAATGGGGGAAAGCGCAGTATTTT
>-|TRBV7-9|TRBJ2-7|-
CASSFTSSSYEQYF
TGTGCCAGCAGCTTTACGTCCAGCTCCTACGAGCAGTACTTC
>TRBD2|TRBV20-1|TRBJ2-1|once
CNAYRLAGYNEQFF
TGCAATGCCTACCGACTAGCGGGTTACAATGAGCAGTTCTTC
>TRBD2|TRBV11-2|TRBJ2-2|-
CASSGGLADTGELFF
TGTGCCAGCAGCGGGGGACTAGCGGACACCGGGGAGCTGTTTTTT
>-|TRBV7-2|TRBJ1-5|-
CASSYGYSNQPQHF
TGTGCCAGCAGCTATGGCTATAGCAATCAGCCCCAGCATTTT
>TRBD1|TRBV3-1|TRBJ2-5|-
CASSPRDRGETQYF
TGTGCCAGCAGCCCTCGGGACAGAGGGGAGACCCAGTACTTC
>TRBD2|TRBV27|TRBJ2-6|few
CASKRRGGISSGANVLTF
TGTGCCAGCAAGAGGCGGGGGGGGATCTCCTCTGGGGCCAACGTCCTGACTTTC
>-|TRBV5-8|TRBJ1-4|few
CASSWGSRVNEKLFF
TGTGCCAGCAGCTGGGGGTCCAGGGTAAATGAAAAACTGTTTTTT
>-|TRBV3-1|TRBJ2-7|many
CASSPLIRDNSYEQYF
TGTGCCAGCAGCCCCTTAATACGGGACAACTCCTACGAGCAGTACTTC
>TRBD1|TRBV5-6|TRBJ1-1|few
CASSLTHLTGMNTEAFF
TGTGCCAGCAGCTTGACCCATTTGACAGGGATGAACACTGAAGCTTTCTTT
>TRBD2|TRBV5-1|TRBJ2-7|-
CASSLRGTSTYEQYF
TGCGCCAGCAGCTTGAGAGGGACTAGCACCTACGAGCAGTACTTC
>-|TRBV4-2|TRBJ2-1|-
CASSQDPRWEQFF
TGTGCCAGCAGCCAAGACCCTCGGTGGGAGCAGTTCTTC
>TRBD1|TRBV3-1|TRBJ1-2|-
CASSQKGAVYGYTF
TGTGCCAGCAGCCAAAAGGGGGCAGTCTATGGCTACACCTTC
>TRBD1|TRBV29-1|TRBJ1-2|-
CSVEVWTGYDYGYTF
TGCAGCGTTGAAGTGTGGACAGGCTACGACTATGGCTACACCTTC
>-|TRBV20-1|TRBJ2-3|-
CSAPGPGTDTQYF
TGCAGTGCCCCGGGACCCGGCACAGATACGCAGTATTTT
>-|TRBV29-1|TRBJ2-5|-
CSVDGGTETQYF
TGCAGCGTTGACGGCGGGACAGAGACCCAGTACTTC
>-|TRBV5-6|TRBJ2-5|-
CASRRRNNEQYF
TGTGCCAGCAGGCGCAGGAACAATGAGCAGTACTTC
>TRBD1|TRBV3-1|TRBJ2-1|few
CASWGTDYNEQFF
TGTGCCAGTTGGGGGACAGATTACAATGAGCAGTTCTTC
>TRBD1|TRBV4-3|TRBJ2-1|-
CASSQDRQGLSNEQFF
TGCGCCAGCAGCCAAGACCGACAGGGCCTCAGCAATGAGCAGTTCTTC
>-|TRBV3-1|TRBJ1-4|-
CASSQVFVGAREKPFF
TGTGCCAGCAGCCAGGTTTTTGTGGGCGCGAGGGAAAAACCGTTTTTT
>-|TRBV9|TRBJ2-3|-
CASSVAGFPEDTQYF
TGTGCCAGCAGCGTAGCTGGGTTCCCTGAGGATACGCAGTATTTT
>TRBD2|TRBV7-2|TRBJ2-1|-
CAGSLAVAGGYNEQFF
TGTGCCGGCAGCTTAGCCGTAGCGGGAGGGTACAATGAGCAGTTCTTC
>-|TRBV19|TRBJ2-7|-
CASSPRDLTYEQYF
TGTGCCAGTAGCCCTCGGGACTTAACCTACGAGCAGTACTTC
>-|TRBV4-1|TRBJ1-1|few
CASSQGARVYAAFF
TGCGCCAGCAGCCAAGGGGCCCGGGTATACGCGGCTTTCTTT
>TRBD2|TRBV9|TRBJ2-2|-
CASSVGVAGTNTGELFF
TGTGCCAGCAGCGTAGGGGTAGCGGGAACGAACACCGGGGAGCTGTTTTTT
>-|TRBV20-1|TRBJ1-2|-
CSPSSYGYTF
TGCAGTCCGAGTAGCTATGGCTACACCTTC
>TRBD1|TRBV6-5|TRBJ2-7|-
CASSTGLTGGVGEQYF
TGTGCCAGCAGTACCGGTTTAACAGGGGGCGTGGGCGAGCAGTACTTC
>-|TRBV7-9|TRBJ2-4|-
CASSLSDTIAKNIQYF
TGTGCCAGCAGCTTATCGGACACTATAGCCAAAAACATTCAGTACTTC
>-|TRBV29-1|TRBJ2-7|-
CSVYSGTYNEQYF
TGCAGCGTTTATAGCGGCACCTACAATGAGCAGTACTTC
>-|TRBV14|TRBJ2-7|-
CASSQFRGTEQYF
TGTGCCAGCAGCCAATTCCGGGGTACCGAGCAGTACTTC
>-|TRBV14|TRBJ2-3|-
CASSLTLMGTGTDTQYF
TGTGCCAGCAGCCTGACACTAATGGGGACGGGCACAGATACGCAGTATTTT
>-|TRBV11-2|TRBJ2-7|-
CASSLGYRQILPNYEQYF
TGTGCCAGCAGCTTAGGCTATAGACAGATTCTACCCAACTACGAGCAGTACTTC
>TRBD1|TRBV4-3|TRBJ1-4|few
CASSPHRGTNEKLFF
TGCGCCAGCAGCCCCCACAGGGGCACTAATGAAAAACTGTTTTTT
>TRBD2|TRBV12-3/TRBV12-4|TRBJ2-3|many
CASKSGRGTDTQYF
TGTGCCAGCAAGAGCGGGAGAGGGACAGATACGCAGTATTTT